Sequencing of this T cell receptor beta chain was carried out in a study of cytomegalovirus exposure and HLA in healthy donors. Study conclusions and caveats: Immune exposure information comprised only CMV serostatus.

Primers included in the PCR were 60 Vbeta and 13 Jbeta primers. The protocol was immunoSEQ multiplex PCR, while the TCRdb copy is restricted to in-frame clones and leaves out a portion. Its clone listing holds about 44,000 clones. Regarding this clone: Antigen specificity is unknown.

The sequence came from a male donor in good health and CMV-seronegative. The sequenced sample consisted of PBMCs.

CDR3 residues: CASSNWDSVYEQYF. In nucleotides, the CDR3 is TGTGCCAGCAGCAACTGGGACAGCGTCTACGAGCAGTACTTC. The V call is TRBV5-8, the J call TRBJ2-7; 7 bases are shared with TRBD1. In germline, CDR1 is SGHTS, CDR2 YDEGEE. This CDR3 contains 14 residues. V dropped 4 bases and J dropped 3; count of bases not matched to a gene: 7.